This paragraph covers one TCR beta chain sequence. This sample was included in a study of blood T cell repertoires in COVID-19. Germline V gene sequence: CDR1 LNHDA, CDR2 SQIVND (reference sequence). The length of the CDR3 is 15 residues. The ends lost 5 bases at V and 7 bases at J; junction bases unmatched: 10. Per the original data handling: Nucleated cell counts were estimated from reference gene primer amplification. The table came from immunoSEQ multiplex PCR; TCRdb's copy has only in-frame clones and leaves some out. V and J calls and clone size are copied from that table; D and trimming were computed from the DNA. The sample records some 150,000 clones, 80% to 90% being singletons.

This TCR derives from a woman between 45 and 65 years old with acute or convalescent COVID-19. Sample: peripheral blood. The chain uses TRBV19 and TRBJ2-2; 7 bases match TRBD1. The CDR3 protein is CASSSSDRQFGELFF. The CDR3 nucleotides are TGTGCCAGTAGTTCCTCGGACAGGCAGTTCGGGGAGCTGTTTTTT.